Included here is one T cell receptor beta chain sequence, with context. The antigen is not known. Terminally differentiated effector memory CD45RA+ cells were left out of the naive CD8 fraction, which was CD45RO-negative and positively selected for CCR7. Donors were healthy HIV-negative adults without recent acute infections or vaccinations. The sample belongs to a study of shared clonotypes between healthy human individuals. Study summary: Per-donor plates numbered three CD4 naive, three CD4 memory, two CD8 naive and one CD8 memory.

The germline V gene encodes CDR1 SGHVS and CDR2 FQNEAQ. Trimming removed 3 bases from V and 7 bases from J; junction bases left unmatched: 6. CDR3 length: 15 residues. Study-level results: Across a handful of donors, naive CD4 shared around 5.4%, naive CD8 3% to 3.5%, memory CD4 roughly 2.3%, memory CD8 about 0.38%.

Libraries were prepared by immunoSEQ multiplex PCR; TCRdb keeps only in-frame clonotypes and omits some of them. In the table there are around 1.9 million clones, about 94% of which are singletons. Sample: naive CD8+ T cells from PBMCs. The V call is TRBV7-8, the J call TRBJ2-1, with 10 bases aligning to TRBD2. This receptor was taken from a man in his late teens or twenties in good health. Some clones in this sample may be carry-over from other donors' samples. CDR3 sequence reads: CASSFTSGTINEQFF. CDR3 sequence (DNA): TGTGCCAGCAGCTTCACTAGCGGGACTATAAATGAGCAGTTCTTC.